The rows below give T cell receptor beta chains drawn from one sample of a study of shared clonotypes between healthy human individuals. The method was immunoSEQ multiplex PCR; TCRdb's version includes in-frame clones alone and lacks a portion of them. The sample lists 2 million to 3 million clones, 80% to 95% occurring once. The sample comprised naive CD4+ T cells from PBMCs. Receptors were obtained from a young man in good health. Some clones in this sample may be carry-over from other donors' samples. Both conserved end residues are part of each CDR3. D genes are given only for firm matches. Rows may omit the clone size; those that give it use once, few, many or a size class.

abundance: NA
j_gene: TRBJ2-1
d_gene: TRBD2
v_gene: TRBV5-1
CDR3nt: TGCGCCAGCAGCTTTTCGGGAGGTGGGAATGAGCAGTTCTTC
CDR3aa: CASSFSGGGNEQFF

abundance: NA
j_gene: TRBJ1-4
d_gene: NA
v_gene: TRBV13
CDR3nt: TGTGCCAGCAGCCCCAGAGACAGGACGTCTAATGAAAAACTGTTTTTT
CDR3aa: CASSPRDRTSNEKLFF

abundance: NA
j_gene: TRBJ1-1
d_gene: NA
v_gene: TRBV5-1
CDR3nt: TGCGCCAGCAGCTTAAGGGTGTCTAACAATGAAGCTTTCTTT
CDR3aa: CASSLRVSNNEAFF

abundance: NA
j_gene: TRBJ2-5
d_gene: NA
v_gene: TRBV5-1
CDR3nt: TGCGCCAGCAGCTTCGGGGTAGCAGAGACCCAGTACTTC
CDR3aa: CASSFGVAETQYF

abundance: NA
j_gene: TRBJ2-1
d_gene: TRBD2
v_gene: TRBV11-2
CDR3nt: TGTGCCAGCAGTTTCGGAGGGACTAGCGCTAGCTCCTACAATGAGCAGTTCTTC
CDR3aa: CASSFGGTSASSYNEQFF

abundance: NA
j_gene: TRBJ2-7
d_gene: NA
v_gene: TRBV5-4
CDR3nt: TGTGCCAGCAGCTTGGACCGGGATTCTGCCTACGAGCAGTACTTC
CDR3aa: CASSLDRDSAYEQYF

abundance: NA
j_gene: TRBJ2-2
d_gene: TRBD1
v_gene: TRBV14
CDR3nt: TGTGCCAGCAGCCTACGGACAGGGGCGAACACCGGGGAGCTGTTTTTT
CDR3aa: CASSLRTGANTGELFF

abundance: NA
j_gene: TRBJ1-1
d_gene: NA
v_gene: TRBV19
CDR3nt: TGTGCCAGTAGTATTTCCTCGGGCTTGGGTGAAGCTTTCTTT
CDR3aa: CASSISSGLGEAFF

abundance: NA
j_gene: TRBJ2-1
d_gene: TRBD2
v_gene: TRBV7-9
CDR3nt: TGTGCCAGCAGCTTGGGACTAGCGGGCAATGAGCAGTTCTTC
CDR3aa: CASSLGLAGNEQFF

abundance: NA
j_gene: TRBJ1-3
d_gene: NA
v_gene: TRBV7-2
CDR3nt: TGTGCCAGCAGCTCCCAGGTCCCTGGAAACACCATATATTTT
CDR3aa: CASSSQVPGNTIYF

abundance: NA
j_gene: TRBJ2-7
d_gene: NA
v_gene: TRBV4-2
CDR3nt: TGTGCCAGCAGCCAAGAAAAGGGACCTCACTACGAGCAGTACTTC
CDR3aa: CASSQEKGPHYEQYF

abundance: NA
j_gene: TRBJ2-5
d_gene: NA
v_gene: TRBV2
CDR3nt: TGTGCCAGCAGAGCGGAGGCCGGGCCCCAAGAGACCCAGTACTTC
CDR3aa: CASRAEAGPQETQYF

abundance: NA
j_gene: TRBJ2-7
d_gene: NA
v_gene: TRBV27
CDR3nt: TGTGCCAGCAGTCCAATGGACAGCGCCTACGAGCAGTACTTC
CDR3aa: CASSPMDSAYEQYF

abundance: NA
j_gene: TRBJ2-1
d_gene: TRBD2
v_gene: TRBV5-1
CDR3nt: TGCGCCAGCAGCCTCCCACTAGCGGGAGGCCATGAGCAGTTCTTC
CDR3aa: CASSLPLAGGHEQFF

abundance: NA
j_gene: TRBJ2-3
d_gene: NA
v_gene: TRBV19
CDR3nt: TGTGCCAGTAGTATAGAGACCAGGGGTCTGTTTACAGATACGCAGTATTTT
CDR3aa: CASSIETRGLFTDTQYF

abundance: once
j_gene: TRBJ2-7
d_gene: NA
v_gene: TRBV6-1
CDR3nt: TGTGCCAGCACGGAAATCGGCCTCTCCTACGAGCAGTACTTC
CDR3aa: CASTEIGLSYEQYF

abundance: NA
j_gene: TRBJ1-1
d_gene: TRBD1
v_gene: TRBV5-4
CDR3nt: TGTGCCAGCAGCTTGGGTGGGACAGGGAACACTGAAGCTTTCTTT
CDR3aa: CASSLGGTGNTEAFF

abundance: NA
j_gene: TRBJ2-7
d_gene: NA
v_gene: TRBV11-2
CDR3nt: TGTGCCAGCAGCGTGACCTACGAGCAGTACTTC
CDR3aa: CASSVTYEQYF

abundance: NA
j_gene: TRBJ2-3
d_gene: TRBD2
v_gene: TRBV18
CDR3nt: TGTGCCAGCTCACCCCCGTCGGGCGGGAGGTGGACAGATACGCAGTATTTT
CDR3aa: CASSPPSGGRWTDTQYF

abundance: once
j_gene: TRBJ2-7
d_gene: NA
v_gene: TRBV6-4
CDR3nt: TGTGCCAGCAGTGCGGGTAGGTCCTACGAGCAGTACTTC
CDR3aa: CASSAGRSYEQYF

abundance: NA
j_gene: TRBJ2-4
d_gene: NA
v_gene: TRBV4-1
CDR3nt: TGCGCCAGCAGCCCCCGCTGGGGAGCCAAAAACATTCAGTACTTC
CDR3aa: CASSPRWGAKNIQYF

abundance: NA
j_gene: TRBJ1-4
d_gene: NA
v_gene: TRBV2
CDR3nt: TGTGCCAGCCATAGGGACGGACTAAATGAAAAACTGTTTTTT
CDR3aa: CASHRDGLNEKLFF

abundance: NA
j_gene: TRBJ2-3
d_gene: NA
v_gene: TRBV5-4
CDR3nt: TGTGCCAGCAGCCCGAGGGGCTCCACAGATACGCAGTATTTT
CDR3aa: CASSPRGSTDTQYF

abundance: NA
j_gene: TRBJ2-2
d_gene: NA
v_gene: TRBV5-4
CDR3nt: TGTGCCAGCAGCCCGGGACAAAGCACCGGGGAGCTGTTTTTT
CDR3aa: CASSPGQSTGELFF

abundance: NA
j_gene: TRBJ2-7
d_gene: NA
v_gene: TRBV10-3
CDR3nt: TGTGCCACCTCCCAGATGAGGGAATCCGAGCAGTACTTC
CDR3aa: CATSQMRESEQYF

abundance: NA
j_gene: TRBJ2-2
d_gene: NA
v_gene: TRBV9
CDR3nt: TGTGCCAGCAGCGCCCTCTCAAACACCGGGGAGCTGTTTTTT
CDR3aa: CASSALSNTGELFF

abundance: once
j_gene: TRBJ2-2
d_gene: NA
v_gene: TRBV7-2
CDR3nt: TGTGCCAGCAGCTCCTACACCGGGGAGCTGTTTTTT
CDR3aa: CASSSYTGELFF

abundance: NA
j_gene: TRBJ2-3
d_gene: NA
v_gene: TRBV4-3
CDR3nt: TGCGCCAGCAGCCAAAGGGGACCAAGCACAGATACGCAGTATTTT
CDR3aa: CASSQRGPSTDTQYF

abundance: NA
j_gene: TRBJ2-5
d_gene: NA
v_gene: TRBV21-1
CDR3nt: TGTGCCAGCAGCAAACCGGAGGTTAGGGCAGCCCAAGAGACCCAGTACTTC
CDR3aa: CASSKPEVRAAQETQYF

abundance: NA
j_gene: TRBJ2-5
d_gene: TRBD1
v_gene: TRBV10-1
CDR3nt: TGCGCCAGCGCAGGGGGAGAGACCCAGTACTTC
CDR3aa: CASAGGETQYF

abundance: NA
j_gene: TRBJ1-6
d_gene: NA
v_gene: TRBV4-1
CDR3nt: TGCGCCAGCAGCCAATCTAACCAGGCCCGCCTCCACTTT
CDR3aa: CASSQSNQARLHF

abundance: NA
j_gene: TRBJ2-1
d_gene: NA
v_gene: TRBV5-1
CDR3nt: TGCGCCAGCAGCTTGGTAGCGAACTCCTACAATGAGCAGTTCTTC
CDR3aa: CASSLVANSYNEQFF

abundance: once
j_gene: TRBJ2-7
d_gene: NA
v_gene: TRBV6-1
CDR3nt: TGTGCCAGCAGTGAAAGGGGCAGGGGATACGAGCAGTACTTC
CDR3aa: CASSERGRGYEQYF

abundance: NA
j_gene: TRBJ2-3
d_gene: NA
v_gene: TRBV4-1
CDR3nt: TGCGCCAGCAGCCAGTTACTGACAGCCGGCACAGATACGCAGTATTTT
CDR3aa: CASSQLLTAGTDTQYF

abundance: once
j_gene: TRBJ2-2
d_gene: NA
v_gene: TRBV2
CDR3nt: TGTGCCAGCAGCTCGGAGAACACCGGGGAGCTGTTTTTT
CDR3aa: CASSSENTGELFF

abundance: NA
j_gene: TRBJ2-1
d_gene: TRBD1
v_gene: TRBV6-7
CDR3nt: TGTGCCAGCAGTTCAACCGGGACAGGGTACAATGAGCAGTTCTTC
CDR3aa: CASSSTGTGYNEQFF

abundance: NA
j_gene: TRBJ1-5
d_gene: TRBD1
v_gene: TRBV4-3
CDR3nt: TGCGCCAGCAGCCAAGCTCCCCCCGGGACAGGGGGCAATCAGCCCCAGCATTTT
CDR3aa: CASSQAPPGTGGNQPQHF

abundance: once
j_gene: TRBJ1-2
d_gene: NA
v_gene: TRBV5-1
CDR3nt: TGCGCCAGCAGCTTGGAGGGGGGCGGCTATGGCTACACCTTC
CDR3aa: CASSLEGGGYGYTF